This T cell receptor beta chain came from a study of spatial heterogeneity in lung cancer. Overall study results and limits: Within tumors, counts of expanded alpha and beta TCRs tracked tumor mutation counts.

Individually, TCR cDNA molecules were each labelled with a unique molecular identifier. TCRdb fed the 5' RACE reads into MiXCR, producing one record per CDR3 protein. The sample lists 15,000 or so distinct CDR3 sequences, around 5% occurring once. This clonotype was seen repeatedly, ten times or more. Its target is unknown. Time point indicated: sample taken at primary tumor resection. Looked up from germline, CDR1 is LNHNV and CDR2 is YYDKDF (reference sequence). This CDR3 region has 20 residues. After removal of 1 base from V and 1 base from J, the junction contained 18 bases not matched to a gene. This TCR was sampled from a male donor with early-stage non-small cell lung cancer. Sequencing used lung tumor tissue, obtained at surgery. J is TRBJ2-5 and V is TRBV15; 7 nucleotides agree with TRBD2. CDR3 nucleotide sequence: TGTGCCACCAGCAGAGGGGGAGGGCCTAGCGGCCCTATCCTCCAAGAGACCCAGTACTTC. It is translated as CATSRGGGPSGPILQETQYF.